The 27 T cell receptor beta chains presented below share a single source sample, sequenced in a study of cytomegalovirus exposure and HLA in healthy donors. PCR primers comprised 60 Vbeta and 13 Jbeta primers. Sequencing used immunoSEQ multiplex PCR; TCRdb keeps in-frame clones, though not all of them. The sample holds about 160,000 clones, around 77% seen once. Material for sequencing was PBMCs. The receptors come from a man aged 55 to 70 in good health and CMV-seronegative.

This sequence joins TRBV6-1 and TRBJ2-7; TRBD1 might be the D (5 bases). The germline gives CDR1 MNHNS, CDR2 SASEGT. The CDR3 sequence is 14 residues long. With 2 bases removed from V and 5 bases from J, the gap between germline ends came to 13 bases. CDR3 region: CASSERGRYDEQYF. The CDR3 bases are TGTGCCAGCAGTGAAAGGGGTAGATATGACGAGCAGTACTTC.

This chain uses TRBV19 with TRBJ2-5, with D unclear. Germline V gene data show CDR1 as LNHDA and CDR2 as SQIVND (reference sequence). The CDR3 has 11 residues. Between the trimmed V and J ends, which lost 3 bases and 5 bases, there was a span of 4 bases. The CDR3 region is CASSIMETQYF. DNA of the CDR3: TGTGCCAGTAGTATTATGGAGACCCAGTACTTC.

The chain employs TRBV18 and TRBJ1-4, with D hard to call. This CDR3 region has 12 residues. Deletions cut 6 bases from V and 4 bases from J, with 6 bases between. The V gene's germline CDR1 is KGHSH and CDR2 LQKENI. Here the CDR3 reads CASSEVNEKLFF. The CDR3 coding sequence is TGTGCCAGCTCCGAGGTTAATGAAAAACTGTTTTTT.

This clone was recorded a few times. The V and J genes are TRBV6-5 and TRBJ1-3; D gene ambiguous. CDR1 is MNHEY and CDR2 is SVGAGI in the germline V gene. The CDR3 covers 14 residues. Trimming cost V 11 bases and J 1 base, with 15 bases left between them. The CDR3 DNA is TGTGCCGCATCCGGGATCTCTTCTGGAAACACCATATATTTT. It is translated as CAASGISSGNTIYF.

This clone was counted between two and nine times. The chain uses TRBV10-2 and TRBJ2-1; D is unclear. Germline CDR1 is WSHSY and CDR2 is SAAADI. This CDR3 contains 12 residues. Between the trimmed V and J ends, which lost 3 bases and 6 bases, there was a span of 6 bases. This chain's CDR3 is CASSDSPNEQFF. CDR3 coding DNA: TGCGCCAGCAGTGACTCCCCCAATGAGCAGTTCTTC.

This clone was detected a few times. The V gene is TRBV7-7, the J gene TRBJ2-1; 11 bases fit TRBD2. V lost 4 bases, J lost 1 base, and 6 bases stayed unmatched. CDR3 size: 17 residues. From germline, CDR1 is SSHAT and CDR2 FNYEAQ (reference sequence). The CDR3, as DNA: TGTGCCAGCAGCTCCCTCGGACTAGCGGGTTCCTACAATGAGCAGTTCTTC. Its protein is CASSSLGLAGSYNEQFF. Full variable domain (remainder filled in from reference TRBV7-7 and TRBJ2-1): GAGVSQSPRYKVTKRGQDVTLRCDPISSHATLYWYQQALGQGPEFLTYFNYEAQPDKSGLPSDRFSAERPEGSISTLTIQRTEQRDSAMYRCASSSLGLAGSYNEQFFGPGTRLTVL.

This chain joins TRBV30 and TRBJ2-3; possibly TRBD2 for D (6 bases). Germline V gene data show CDR1 as GTSNPN and CDR2 as SVGIG (reference sequence). V lost 0 bases, J lost 2 bases, and 12 bases lay in between. CDR3 length: 15 residues. This CDR3 is CAWSVFGSPTDTQYF. DNA for the CDR3: TGTGCCTGGAGTGTATTCGGGAGTCCCACAGATACGCAGTATTTT.

The chain uses TRBV28 and TRBJ2-3; 8 bases line up with TRBD1. Germline V gives CDR1 MDHEN, CDR2 SYDVKM. This CDR3 comprises 14 residues. Trimming removed 0 bases from V and 7 bases from J; junction bases left unmatched: 3. In nucleotides, the CDR3 is TGTGCCAGCAGTTTATGGGGACAGGCGAATACGCAGTATTTT. Its translation is CASSLWGQANTQYF.

The CDR3 spells CARSSNEDRDDARNTEAFF. The DNA of the CDR3 is TGTGCCAGAAGCTCCAACGAGGACAGGGACGACGCCAGGAACACTGAAGCTTTCTTT. The chain carries TRBV5-3 and TRBJ1-1; the match to TRBD1 covers 8 bases. TRBV5-3 is classed as an ORF, of uncertain function. The CDR3 contains 19 residues. The V segment lost 3 bases and the J segment 1 base; nucleotides outside the gene matches: 17.

CDR3 amino acids: CASTIRTVRNTGELFF. The DNA for the CDR3 is TGTGCCAGCACAATAAGGACAGTTCGGAACACCGGGGAGCTGTTTTTT. V usage is TRBV5-6 and J usage is TRBJ2-2, with D possibly matching TRBD1 (6 bases). Between the trimmed V and J ends, which lost 6 bases and 1 base, there was a span of 16 bases. CDR1 SGHDT and CDR2 YYEEEE come from the germline V gene. The CDR3 contains 16 residues.

DNA of the CDR3: TGTGCCAGCAGCCATCCGGGCGGGAGGGCCGGGGGAGAGACCCAGTACTTC. Translation gives CASSHPGGRAGGETQYF. The rearrangement uses TRBV11-3 and TRBJ2-5, with 9 bases aligning to TRBD2. V trimming: 5 bases; J trimming: 4 bases; junction bases outside the gene matches: 14. Germline values: CDR1 SGHNT, CDR2 YENEEA. CDR3 length equals 17 residues. The whole variable domain, filled in from reference TRBV11-3 and TRBJ2-5, reads EAGVVQSPRYKIIEKKQPVAFWCNPISGHNTLYWYLQNLGQGPELLIRYENEEAVDDSQLPKDRFSAERLKGVDSTLKIQPAELGDSAVYLCASSHPGGRAGGETQYFGPGTRLLVL.

V and J are TRBV10-1 and TRBJ2-1; 8 nucleotides match TRBD1. Germline loops: CDR1 WNHNN, CDR2 SYGVQD (reference sequence). The V gene end was trimmed by 6 bases and the J gene end by 9 bases; junction bases not matched to a gene: 16. CDR3 length equals 16 residues. CDR3 sequence (DNA): TGCGCCAGCAGAGGACCAGGGGGCCCCAATTTTTGTGAGCAGTTCTTC. Its translation: CASRGPGGPNFCEQFF.

J is TRBJ2-1 and V is TRBV30, with D maybe TRBD2 (5 bases). The V end was cut by 4 bases, the J end by 6 bases, with 13 bases between. Germline V gene lookup returns CDR1 GTSNPN and CDR2 SVGIG (reference sequence). This CDR3 is built from 13 residues. For the CDR3, the DNA is TGTGCCTGGACCGACGGGATTGGCAATGAGCAGTTCTTC. The encoded protein is CAWTDGIGNEQFF.

CDR3 amino acids: CASSPRLAGKTDTQYF. The CDR3 DNA reads as TGCGCCAGCAGCCCGCGACTAGCGGGGAAAACAGATACGCAGTATTTT. This chain joins TRBV5-1 and TRBJ2-3, with 11 bases that match TRBD2. The trim removed 4 bases at V and 3 bases at J, leaving 7 bases unmatched. CDR3 length equals 16 residues. Per the germline V gene, CDR1 is SGHRS and CDR2 is YFSETQ.

This sequence joins TRBV6-5 and TRBJ2-5; the D gene is possibly TRBD2 (6 bases). The last part of the DNA fits TRBJ2-7 better; the J call may be wrong. Germline values: CDR1 MNHEY, CDR2 SVGAGI. CDR3 length equals 14 residues. The CDR3: CASSQTSRGYEQYF. CDR3 coding DNA: TGTGCCAGCAGTCAGACTAGTAGAGGCTACGAGCAGTACTTC.

The rearrangement joins TRBV29-1 to TRBJ2-7, with TRBD1 identical over 10 bases. The CDR3 extends over 13 amino acids. The trim removed 5 bases at V and 4 bases at J, leaving 5 bases unmatched. Germline CDR1 and CDR2: SQVTM and ANQGSEA. In DNA, the CDR3 is TGCAGCGTTCGTCGGACAGGGGGTTACGAGCAGTACTTC. It translates to CSVRRTGGYEQYF.

This chain uses TRBV2 with TRBJ1-4; D might be TRBD1 (6 bases). Germline-derived CDR1 and CDR2 are SNHLY and FYNNEI. The CDR3 covers 14 residues. Trimming removed 6 bases at V and 2 bases at J, with 10 bases between. This chain's CDR3 is CASRGQTTNEKLFF. CDR3 in DNA: TGTGCCAGCAGAGGACAGACGACTAATGAAAAACTGTTTTTT.

This clone showed up just once. CDR3 sequence reads: CASLGRGTYEQYF. The CDR3 DNA reads TGTGCCAGCCTGGGCCGGGGGACCTACGAGCAGTACTTC. J is TRBJ2-7 and V is TRBV28; perhaps TRBD2 as D (6 bases). CDR1 and CDR2 from the germline V gene are MDHEN and SYDVKM. This CDR3 is 13 amino acids long. Trimming removed 8 bases at V and 2 bases at J, with 13 bases between.

The CDR3: CASSSRGLAGRTDTQYF. CDR3 coding DNA: TGTGCCAGCTCATCGAGGGGACTAGCGGGACGCACAGATACGCAGTATTTT. The chain couples TRBV18 to TRBJ2-3; TRBD2 matches 13 bases. J lost 1 base, V lost 5 bases, and 6 bases had no gene match. The germline gives CDR1 KGHSH, CDR2 LQKENI. The CDR3 sequence is 17 residues long.

The J gene is TRBJ2-1, the V gene TRBV6-6; unclear D gene. The CDR3 loop spans 15 amino acids. V lost 0 bases and J 5 bases, leaving 11 bases between the germline ends. In germline, CDR1 is MNHNY, CDR2 SVGAGI (reference sequence). The CDR3 here is CASSYSASEDNEQFF. DNA of the CDR3: TGTGCCAGCAGTTACTCGGCCAGCGAGGACAATGAGCAGTTCTTC.

As DNA, the CDR3 is TGTGCCAGCAGTGAACAGGGCCAAAACACCGGGGAGCTGTTTTTT. This codes for CASSEQGQNTGELFF. This chain joins TRBV2 and TRBJ2-2, with a weak D call TRBD1 (5 bases). Germline V lookup: CDR1 SNHLY, CDR2 FYNNEI. The CDR3 is made up of 15 amino acids. The germline V and J ends were trimmed by 2 bases and 2 bases, with 9 bases remaining between them.

The chain employs TRBV4-3 and TRBJ2-7, with D tentatively TRBD2 (6 bases). Germline loops: CDR1 LGHNA, CDR2 YSLEER. Deletions cut 1 base from V and 0 bases from J, with 7 bases between. This CDR3 region has 14 residues. The CDR3: CASSQGRDSYEQYF. The CDR3 DNA sequence: TGCGCCAGCAGCCAAGGGCGGGACTCCTACGAGCAGTACTTC.

The chain employs TRBV5-4 and TRBJ2-2; the D gene is possibly TRBD1 (5 bases). Germline assignment: CDR1 SGHNT and CDR2 YYREEE (reference sequence). The CDR3 has 13 residues. Trimming pared 1 base from V and 6 bases from J, leaving 7 bases between. The CDR3 loop is CASSLQGSGELFF. CDR3 nucleotides: TGTGCCAGCAGCTTGCAGGGCTCCGGGGAGCTGTTTTTT.

The sample holds a few counts of this clone. In DNA, the CDR3 is TGTGCCTGGAGTGCCGGGACAGGGGGTGAGCAGCCCCAGCATTTT. This codes for CAWSAGTGGEQPQHF. This chain connects TRBV30 to TRBJ1-5; 11 bases are shared with TRBD1. Germline V gene sequence: CDR1 GTSNPN, CDR2 SVGIG (reference sequence). The CDR3 contains 15 residues. Germline trimming cut 1 base from V and 7 bases from J; bases unmatched to any gene: 6.

The sample holds one count of this clone. V gene TRBV2 combines with J gene TRBJ1-5; the match to TRBD1 covers 8 bases. CDR1 is SNHLY and CDR2 is FYNNEI in the germline V gene. The CDR3 totals 15 residues. The CDR3 DNA is TGTCTGAGAACAGGGGGGAAAGGGAGCAATCAGCCCCAGCATTTT. This encodes CLRTGGKGSNQPQHF.

This sequence joins TRBV7-9 and TRBJ1-2; 9 bases are a match to TRBD1. The CDR3 totals 14 residues. J was trimmed by 6 bases and V by 3 bases; bases with no gene match: 5. Germline values: CDR1 SEHNR, CDR2 FQNEAQ (reference sequence). The DNA for the CDR3 is TGTGCCAGCAGCTTGACAGGGGGAAGAAATGGCTACACCTTC. As protein: CASSLTGGRNGYTF. Looking up the rest from reference TRBV7-9 and TRBJ1-2 gives the full variable domain: DTGVSQNPRHKITKRGQNVTFRCDPISEHNRLYWYRQTLGQGPEFLTYFQNEAQLEKSRLLSDRFSAERPKGSFSTLEIQRTEQGDSAMYLCASSLTGGRNGYTFGSGTRLTVV.

This chain connects TRBV5-4 to TRBJ2-6; 8 nucleotides agree with TRBD1. The trim removed 4 bases at V and 4 bases at J, leaving 10 bases unmatched. The CDR3 loop spans 17 amino acids. Germline V gives CDR1 SGHNT, CDR2 YYREEE (reference sequence). The CDR3 nucleotides read TGTGCCAGCAGCCCAGGACAGGGACTGTTGGGGGCCAACGTCCTGACTTTC. It is translated as CASSPGQGLLGANVLTF.